This T cell receptor beta chain was retrieved from a study of T cells after yellow fever vaccination (dated by TCRdb to between 2019 and 2020). The study in broad terms: Libraries from fractions with low cell numbers were prepared with the SMART-Seq v4 Ultra Low Input RNA kit. To follow T-cell clones before and after both primary and booster YFV17D yellow fever vaccination, bulk TCR alpha and beta repertoires underwent longitudinal sequencing. Two healthy male donors, one aged 18 to 29 and one aged 30 to 40 years, were included in the cohort. Bulk PBMC replicates and cell subsets were isolated from blood drawn at multiple timepoints before and after both primary and secondary immunization. Overall study outcomes, separate from this receptor: Compared with the primary T-cell response, the secondary T-cell response was weaker but faster, peaking on day 5 rather than day 15. Because only two donors were included in the study, the extent to which the findings can be generalized is limited. A small fraction of clonotypes showed up in both the CD4 and CD8 compartments, probably as a result of convergent recombination. After the booster, most of the clones that had expanded following primary vaccination were detected again (roughly 97% of CD4 and more than 85% of CD8), which suggests that memory was broadly maintained. Computational filtering was needed because FACS-sorted repertoires could contain abundant contaminating clonotypes from the bulk population.

Reading from cysteine to phenylalanine, the CDR3 counts 12 amino acids. The read is trimmed to its CDR3 DNA, 36 bases read in frame from base 1. The V end loses 4 bases and the J end loses 10 bases, and a stretch of 11 bases separates them. The germline V gene encodes CDR1 SGHDN and CDR2 FVKESK. As concerns this clonotype: Its cognate antigen has yet to be identified. No base quality information exists; no much larger clone differs at one position.

Read against the paper, the sample's treatment or condition label means: live attenuated yellow fever vaccine strain. At every blood-draw timepoint, two biological replicates of bulk PBMCs were collected. A standard Ficoll-Paque protocol was used to isolate PBMCs from peripheral blood. RNA was extracted with TriZol from bulk PBMCs, CD4 and CD8 fractions, and dextramer-positive and dextramer-negative fractions. Synthesis of TCR cDNA relied on 5'RACE template switching, a step that introduced a universal primer site along with unique molecular identifiers. cDNA synthesis was primed from both the TCR alpha and TCR beta constant segments. Libraries were amplified in two PCR steps, with sample barcodes and sequencing adapters added in the second step. Sequencing of libraries was performed on Illumina HiSeq 2500 (2x100 bp) or NovaSeq (2x150 bp). In the authors' own workflow: MIGEC handled demultiplexing of reads and collapsing into UMI consensus sequences, while MiXCR performed V(D)J alignment. Using edgeR on replicate PBMC samples, clonotypes were called vaccine-responding if FDR was below 0.01 and the log2 fold change was above 5 up to day 15. Each bulk clonotype was labeled CD4 or CD8 based on which sequenced repertoire, CD4 or CD8, contained the clonotype at higher abundance. In-frame beta chains were kept once TCRdb had trimmed the public reads at Q25 with fastp and called clones with MiXCR. Every entry covers one CDR3 protein and lists the most common genes and DNA from its rows. The V and J calls come from TCRdb's annotation, not from the publication. The sample includes approximately 580,000 distinct CDR3 sequences, with roughly a sixth observed a single time. 15% to 20% of the sample rests with the top ten.

The receptor chain draws on TRBV14 and TRBJ2-1, with no confidently assigned D gene. This material consisted of PBMCs, taken 5 days after the first yellow fever vaccination. This receptor was obtained from a man between 18 and 35 years old who received the YFV17D yellow fever vaccine. The CDR3 protein is CASSPTNKEQFF. The DNA sequence is as follows: TGTGCCAGCAGCCCTACCAATAAGGAGCAGTTCTTC.